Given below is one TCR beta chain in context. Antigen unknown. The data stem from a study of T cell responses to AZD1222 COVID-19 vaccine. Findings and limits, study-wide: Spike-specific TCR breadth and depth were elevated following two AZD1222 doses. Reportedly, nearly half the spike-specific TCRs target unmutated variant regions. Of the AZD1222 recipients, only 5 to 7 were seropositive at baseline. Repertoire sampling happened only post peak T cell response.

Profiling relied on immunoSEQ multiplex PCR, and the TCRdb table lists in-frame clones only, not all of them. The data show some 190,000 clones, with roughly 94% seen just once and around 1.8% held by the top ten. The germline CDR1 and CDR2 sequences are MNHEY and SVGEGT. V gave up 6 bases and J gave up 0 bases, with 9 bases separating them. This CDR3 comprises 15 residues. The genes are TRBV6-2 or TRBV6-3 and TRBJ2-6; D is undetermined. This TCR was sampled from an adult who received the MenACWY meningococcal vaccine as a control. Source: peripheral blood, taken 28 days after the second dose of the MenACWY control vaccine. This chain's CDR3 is CASSLQSSGANVLTF. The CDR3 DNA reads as TGTGCCAGCAGCCTACAGAGCTCTGGGGCCAACGTCCTGACTTTC.